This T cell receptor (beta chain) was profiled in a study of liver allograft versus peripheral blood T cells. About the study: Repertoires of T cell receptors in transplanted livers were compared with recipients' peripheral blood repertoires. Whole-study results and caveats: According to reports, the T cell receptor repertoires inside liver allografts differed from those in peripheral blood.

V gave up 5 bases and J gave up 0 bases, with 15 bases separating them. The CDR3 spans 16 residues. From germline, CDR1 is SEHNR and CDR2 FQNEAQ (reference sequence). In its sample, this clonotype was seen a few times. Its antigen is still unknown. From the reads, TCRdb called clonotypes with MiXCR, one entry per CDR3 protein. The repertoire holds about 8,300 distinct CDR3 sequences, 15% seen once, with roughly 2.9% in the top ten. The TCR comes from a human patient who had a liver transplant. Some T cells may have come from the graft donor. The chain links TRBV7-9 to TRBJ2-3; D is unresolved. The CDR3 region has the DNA TGTGCCAGCAGCCCCCCTAGAGGCAGAAGCACAGATACGCAGTATTTT. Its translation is CASSPPRGRSTDTQYF.